This TCR beta chain was retrieved from a study of blood T cell repertoires in COVID-19. Turning to the study itself: PBMCs, B-cell-depleted T cells, or T cells were the source of the cDNA or gDNA that made up the material.

V was cut by 4 bases and J by 8 bases, with 16 bases left in between. This CDR3 is built from 15 residues. Germline values: CDR1 SGHRS, CDR2 YFSETQ. Per the original data handling: Amplification of reference gene primers provided the estimated nucleated cell counts. Sequencing used immunoSEQ multiplex PCR; TCRdb keeps in-frame clones, though not all of them. V, J and clone size are those of that table, while D and trimming were read from the DNA. The data hold roughly 120,000 clones, with roughly 89% observed a single time. Recruited during active infection, patients (from Seattle) were subsequently followed longitudinally.

This chain connects TRBV5-1 to TRBJ1-6; a possible D gene is TRBD1 (6 bases). Sequences were obtained from peripheral blood. The receptor's source is a woman between 55 and 75 years old with COVID-19, enrolled during active disease. The CDR3 loop reads CASSAGTNRDSPLHF. CDR3 in DNA: TGCGCCAGCAGCGCCGGGACGAACAGGGATTCACCCCTCCACTTT.